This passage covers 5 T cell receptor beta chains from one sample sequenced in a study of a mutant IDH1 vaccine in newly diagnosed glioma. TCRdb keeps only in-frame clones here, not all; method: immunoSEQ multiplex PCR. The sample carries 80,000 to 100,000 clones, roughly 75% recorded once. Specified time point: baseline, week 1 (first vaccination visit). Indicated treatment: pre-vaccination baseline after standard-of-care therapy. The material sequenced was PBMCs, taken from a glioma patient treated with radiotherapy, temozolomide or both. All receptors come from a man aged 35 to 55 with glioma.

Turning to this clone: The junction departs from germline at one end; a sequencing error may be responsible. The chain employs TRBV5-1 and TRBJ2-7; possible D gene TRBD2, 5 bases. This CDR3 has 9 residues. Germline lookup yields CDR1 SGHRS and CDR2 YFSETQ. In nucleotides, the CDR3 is TGCGCCAGCAGCATGAACGGGGACTTC. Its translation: CASSMNGDF.

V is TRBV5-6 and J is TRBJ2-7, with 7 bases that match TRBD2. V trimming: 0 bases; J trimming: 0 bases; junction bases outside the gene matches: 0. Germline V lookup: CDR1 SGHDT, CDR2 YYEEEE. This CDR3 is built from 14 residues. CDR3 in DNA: TGTGCCAGCAGCTTGGGCGGGAGCTCCTACGAGCAGTACTTC. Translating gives CASSLGGSSYEQYF. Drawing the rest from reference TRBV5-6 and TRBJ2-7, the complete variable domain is DAGVTQSPTHLIKTRGQQVTLRCSPKSGHDTVSWYQQALGQGPQFIFQYYEEEERQRGNFPDRFSGHQFPNYSSELNVNALLLGDSALYLCASSLGGSSYEQYFGPGTRLTVT.

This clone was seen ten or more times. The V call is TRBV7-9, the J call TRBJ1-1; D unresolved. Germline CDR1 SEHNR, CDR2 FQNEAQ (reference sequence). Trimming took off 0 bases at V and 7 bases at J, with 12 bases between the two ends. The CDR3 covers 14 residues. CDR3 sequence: CASSLALVGGEAFF. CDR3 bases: TGTGCCAGCAGCTTAGCCCTTGTGGGCGGTGAAGCTTTCTTT. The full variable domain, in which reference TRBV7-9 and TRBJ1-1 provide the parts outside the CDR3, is DTGVSQNPRHKITKRGQNVTFRCDPISEHNRLYWYRQTLGQGPEFLTYFQNEAQLEKSRLLSDRFSAERPKGSFSTLEIQRTEQGDSAMYLCASSLALVGGEAFFGQGTRLTVV.

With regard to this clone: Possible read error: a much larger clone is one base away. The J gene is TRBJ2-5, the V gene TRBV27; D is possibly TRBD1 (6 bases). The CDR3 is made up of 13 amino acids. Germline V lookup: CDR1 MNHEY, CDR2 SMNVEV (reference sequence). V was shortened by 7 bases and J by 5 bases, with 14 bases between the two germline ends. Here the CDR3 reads CASNPGQRETQYF. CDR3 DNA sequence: TGTGCCAGCAATCCGGGACAACGGGAGACCCAGTACTTC.

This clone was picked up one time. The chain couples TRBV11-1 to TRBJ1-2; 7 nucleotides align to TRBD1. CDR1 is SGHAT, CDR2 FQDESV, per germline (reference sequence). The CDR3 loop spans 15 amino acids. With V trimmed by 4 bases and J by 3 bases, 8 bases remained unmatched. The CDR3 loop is CASSSRRTGHYGYTF. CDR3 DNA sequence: TGTGCCAGCAGCTCCCGTAGGACAGGACACTATGGCTACACCTTC.